This T cell receptor beta chain was sequenced in a study of T cell responses to AZD1222 COVID-19 vaccine. Profiled with immunoSEQ multiplex PCR; TCRdb holds only in-frame clones, not every one. This table holds 140,000 or so clones, roughly 93% found once. Points on this clone: The target antigen is unknown.

Notes on the study in general: Reports say nearly half of spike-specific TCRs go after unmutated variant regions. Repertoire collection took place solely once the T cell response had peaked. The donors showed a predominance of white British ancestry and of females, with possible underestimation of clonal diversity. After two AZD1222 doses, spike-specific TCR breadth and depth rose versus day 0.

CDR1 SGHRS and CDR2 YFSETQ come from the germline V gene. With 4 bases removed from V and 1 base from J, the gap between germline ends came to 10 bases. CDR3 length: 14 residues. This material consisted of peripheral blood, taken after recovery from COVID-19. The receptor comes from an adult who had recovered from COVID-19. The rearrangement links TRBV5-1 to TRBJ2-3, with D possibly being TRBD2 (6 bases). This chain's CDR3 is CASSLASGTDTQYF. The CDR3, as DNA: TGCGCCAGCAGCCTAGCGTCGGGCACAGATACGCAGTATTTT.